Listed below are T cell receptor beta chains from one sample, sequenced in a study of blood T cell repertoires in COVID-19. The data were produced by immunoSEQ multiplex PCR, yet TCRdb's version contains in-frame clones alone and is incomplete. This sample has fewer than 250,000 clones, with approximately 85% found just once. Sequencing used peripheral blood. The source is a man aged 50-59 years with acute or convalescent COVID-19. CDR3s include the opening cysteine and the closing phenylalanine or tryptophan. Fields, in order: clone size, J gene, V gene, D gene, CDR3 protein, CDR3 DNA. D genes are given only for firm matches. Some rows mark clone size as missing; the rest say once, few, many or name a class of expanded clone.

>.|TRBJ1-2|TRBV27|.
CASSLRGVGANYGYTF
TGTGCCAGCAGTTTGCGGGGGGTCGGTGCTAACTATGGCTACACCTTC
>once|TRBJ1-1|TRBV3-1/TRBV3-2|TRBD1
CASSPPGQGENTEAFF
TGTGCCAGCAGCCCCCCAGGGCAGGGGGAGAACACTGAAGCTTTCTTT
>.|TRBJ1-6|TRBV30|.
CAWIRGNSPLHF
TGTGCCTGGATTAGAGGGAATTCACCCCTCCACTTT
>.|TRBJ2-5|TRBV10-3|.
CAISTLGGGETQYF
TGTGCCATCAGTACGCTAGGTGGGGGGGAGACCCAGTACTTC
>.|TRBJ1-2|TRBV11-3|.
CASSLVSGNPNYGYTF
TGTGCCAGCAGCTTAGTTTCAGGGAACCCTAACTATGGCTACACCTTC
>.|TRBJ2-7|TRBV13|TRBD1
CASSLALTGGNEQYF
TGTGCCAGCAGCTTAGCCCTGACAGGGGGTAACGAGCAGTACTTC
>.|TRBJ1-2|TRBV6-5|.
CASSYLGEAYGYTF
TGTGCCAGCAGTTACTTGGGGGAGGCCTATGGCTACACCTTC
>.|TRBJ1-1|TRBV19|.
CASSFDRLNTEAFF
TGTGCCAGTAGTTTCGACAGATTGAACACTGAAGCTTTCTTT
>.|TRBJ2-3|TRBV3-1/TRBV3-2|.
CASSQGGGLAPSDTQYF
TGTGCCAGCAGCCAAGGGGGGGGCCTAGCGCCATCAGATACGCAGTATTTT
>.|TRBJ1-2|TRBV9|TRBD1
CASSVASTGHGYTF
TGTGCCAGCAGCGTAGCTTCGACAGGGCATGGCTACACCTTC
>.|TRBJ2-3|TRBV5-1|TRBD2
CASKEAAGGGDTQYF
TGCGCCAGCAAGGAGGCAGCGGGGGGTGGAGATACGCAGTATTTT
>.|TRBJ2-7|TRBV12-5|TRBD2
CASGLAPWGGEDEQYF
TGTGCTAGTGGTTTGGCCCCGTGGGGGGGAGAGGACGAGCAGTACTTC
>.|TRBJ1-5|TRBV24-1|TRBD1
CATSDWDSGLNQPQHF
TGTGCCACCAGTGATTGGGACAGTGGCCTCAATCAGCCCCAGCATTTT
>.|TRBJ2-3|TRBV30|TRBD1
CAGTGWADTQYF
TGTGCCGGGACAGGGTGGGCAGATACGCAGTATTTT
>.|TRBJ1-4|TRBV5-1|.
CASSLFSRATNEKLFF
TGCGCCAGCAGCTTGTTCTCCAGGGCAACTAATGAAAAACTGTTTTTT
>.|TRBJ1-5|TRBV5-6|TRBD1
CASSFGYGTVNQPQHF
TGTGCCAGCAGCTTTGGTTATGGGACAGTCAATCAGCCCCAGCATTTT
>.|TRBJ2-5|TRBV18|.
CASSPPVGLGETQYF
TGTGCCAGCTCACCCCCGGTAGGCTTGGGCGAGACCCAGTACTTC
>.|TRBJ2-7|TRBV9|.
CASSGSGRPDEQYF
TGTGCCAGCAGCGGGAGCGGGCGCCCGGACGAGCAGTACTTC
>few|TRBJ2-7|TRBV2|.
CASSPEQSYEQYF
TGTGCCAGCAGTCCGGAACAGTCCTACGAGCAGTACTTC
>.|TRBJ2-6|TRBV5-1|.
CASSLTVSGANVLTF
TGCGCCAGCAGCTTAACAGTCTCTGGGGCCAACGTCCTGACTTTC
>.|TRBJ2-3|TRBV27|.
CASSLFGGDTDTQYF
TGTGCCAGCAGTTTATTCGGCGGGGACACAGATACGCAGTATTTT